The TCR beta chain described here comes from a study of cytomegalovirus exposure and HLA in healthy donors. Study-wide results and limits: The study flagged roughly 150 TCR beta chains as cytomegalovirus-associated. Previous analysis showed most TCR beta V segments were productive about 90% or about 30% of the time. Some V segments (TRBV6-2 and TRBV6-3 among them) were excluded as indistinguishable.

CDR1 and CDR2 from the germline V gene are ENHRY and SYGVKD. This CDR3 has 15 residues. V dropped 7 bases and J dropped 2; count of bases not matched to a gene: 8. With regard to this clone: Its specificity is unknown.

A multiplex PCR was run with 60 Vbeta primers and 13 Jbeta primers. Authors' data handling: In a later analysis, of roughly 83 million unique beta chains, 9 million to 11 million appeared in at least two donors. Generated by immunoSEQ multiplex PCR, the TCRdb table keeps only in-frame clones and is missing some. From that table come the V and J calls and clone size; the DNA was used to work out D and trimming. The table shows about 60,000 clones, with 65% to 85% occurring only once. The chain uses TRBV10-3 and TRBJ2-3; 8 nucleotides line up with TRBD2. Sequences were obtained from PBMCs. The receptor's source is a male donor in good health and CMV-seronegative. The CDR3: CAITQGRGDTDTQYF. In DNA form, the CDR3 reads TGTGCCATCACCCAAGGGCGGGGGGACACAGATACGCAGTATTTT.